This TCR beta chain was identified during a study of blood T cell repertoires in COVID-19. Original processing notes: Amplification of reference gene primers provided the estimated nucleated cell counts. The method was immunoSEQ multiplex PCR; TCRdb's version includes in-frame clones alone and lacks a portion of them. Clone size and V and J calls were adopted from that table, with D and trimming inferred from the DNA. Seen here are approximately 150,000 clones, roughly 80% observed once, and the top ten hold less than 2.5%. CDR1 and CDR2 from the germline V gene are LGHNA and YNFKEQ. V shed 0 bases and J 3 bases; nucleotides not matched to a gene: 5. The CDR3 totals 15 residues.

The genes are TRBV4-2 and TRBJ2-7, with 7 bases aligning to TRBD1. The receptor's source is a man between 65 and 85 years old with acute or convalescent COVID-19. The material sequenced was peripheral blood. In DNA form, the CDR3 reads TGTGCCAGCAGCCAAGATCAGGCAGGGGGCTACGAGCAGTACTTC. This encodes CASSQDQAGGYEQYF.